Here is one T cell receptor (beta chain) with its context. Its target is not known. The record originates from a study of metastatic and nonmetastatic thyroid tumors. Study-level information: Repertoire comparison spanned blood and tumor or nodule tissue of malignant and benign thyroid patients. Broader study findings: It was reportedly found that TCR beta diversity was significantly higher in malignant thyroid tumors than in benign nodules, a difference seen in both blood and tumor samples.

V was pared by 3 bases and J by 4 bases, with 6 bases of the junction left unmatched. Germline loops: CDR1 MRHNA, CDR2 SNTAGT. The CDR3 consists of 15 residues. Thyroid surgery had not been preceded by any treatment in any patient. The authors' processing: Clinicopathological groups of papillary thyroid cancer showed CDR3 differences that were used to build a distant-metastasis classifier. TCRdb re-called clones via MiXCR from the PCR reads. The V and J calls reflect TCRdb's pipeline rather than the authors' work. In the table there are around 30,000 clones, 11% of which are singletons. The sequence came from a female donor with papillary thyroid cancer or a benign thyroid nodule (not recorded which). Some clones in this sample may be carry-over from other donors' samples. The chain uses TRBV6-4 and TRBJ2-5; the match to TRBD2 covers 9 bases. Sequenced: blood. DNA of the CDR3: TGTGCCAGCAGTGAGTCTAGCGGGACGGGAGAGACCCAGTACTTC. It specifies CASSESSGTGETQYF.